This T cell receptor beta chain emerged from a study of spatial heterogeneity in lung cancer. This CDR3 comprises 12 residues. V lost 6 bases to trimming and J lost 5 bases; unmatched junction nucleotides: 0. Germline V gene sequence: CDR1 SEHNR, CDR2 FQNEAQ (reference sequence). This clonotype was observed a handful of times. Every TCR cDNA molecule bore its own unique molecular identifier. A single record per CDR3 protein comes from TCRdb applying MiXCR to the 5' RACE reads. Of about 120,000 distinct CDR3 sequences detected, 9% to 15% appear once; the ten largest clones hold roughly 15%. The time point here: blood at routine non-recurrence follow-up after resection. Tumor, nontumor lung or frozen PBMC supplied whole RNA, sequenced without sorting.

The specimen was PBMCs, collected at follow-up. The TCR originated in a male donor with early-stage non-small cell lung cancer. V gene TRBV7-9 combines with J gene TRBJ1-4; 7 nucleotides agree with TRBD1. DNA of the CDR3: TGTGCCAGCAGGGACAGGAATGAAAAACTGTTTTTT. This gives the protein CASRDRNEKLFF.